This T cell receptor (beta chain) was captured in a study of cytomegalovirus exposure and HLA in healthy donors. Study-level findings and limits: V segments that were indistinguishable, TRBV6-2 and TRBV6-3 among them, were omitted from analysis. In a later analysis, CMV-associated beta chains were mostly HLA-associated, it appeared.

The PCR was carried out with 60 Vbeta primers and 13 Jbeta primers. Generated by immunoSEQ multiplex PCR, the TCRdb table keeps only in-frame clones and is missing some. The data show approximately 170,000 clones, around 78% seen once. This CDR3 spans 14 amino acids. V was clipped by 1 base and J by 6 bases, with 12 bases between them. CDR1 and CDR2 (germline): KGHSH, LQKENI. Comment on this clone: The antigen is undetermined.

The sequence was obtained from a woman aged 30 to 39 in good health and CMV-seropositive. The J gene is TRBJ1-1, the V gene TRBV18; D is perhaps TRBD1 (6 bases). Sequencing was performed on PBMCs. In DNA, the CDR3 is TGTGCCAGCTCACCACGTCAGGGGAAGTCTGAAGCTTTCTTT. The encoded protein is CASSPRQGKSEAFF.